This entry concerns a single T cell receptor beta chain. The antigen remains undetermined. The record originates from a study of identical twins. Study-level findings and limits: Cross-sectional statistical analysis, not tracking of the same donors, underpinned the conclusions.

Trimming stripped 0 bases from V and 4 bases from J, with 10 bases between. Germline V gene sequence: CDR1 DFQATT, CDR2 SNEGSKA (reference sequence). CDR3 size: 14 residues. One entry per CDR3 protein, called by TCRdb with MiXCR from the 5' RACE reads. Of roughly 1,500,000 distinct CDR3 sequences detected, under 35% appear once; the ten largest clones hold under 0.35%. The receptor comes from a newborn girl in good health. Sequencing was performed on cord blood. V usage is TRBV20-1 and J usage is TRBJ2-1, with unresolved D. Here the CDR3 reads CSARDPNWYNEQFF. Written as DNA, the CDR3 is TGCAGTGCTAGAGACCCTAATTGGTACAATGAGCAGTTCTTC.